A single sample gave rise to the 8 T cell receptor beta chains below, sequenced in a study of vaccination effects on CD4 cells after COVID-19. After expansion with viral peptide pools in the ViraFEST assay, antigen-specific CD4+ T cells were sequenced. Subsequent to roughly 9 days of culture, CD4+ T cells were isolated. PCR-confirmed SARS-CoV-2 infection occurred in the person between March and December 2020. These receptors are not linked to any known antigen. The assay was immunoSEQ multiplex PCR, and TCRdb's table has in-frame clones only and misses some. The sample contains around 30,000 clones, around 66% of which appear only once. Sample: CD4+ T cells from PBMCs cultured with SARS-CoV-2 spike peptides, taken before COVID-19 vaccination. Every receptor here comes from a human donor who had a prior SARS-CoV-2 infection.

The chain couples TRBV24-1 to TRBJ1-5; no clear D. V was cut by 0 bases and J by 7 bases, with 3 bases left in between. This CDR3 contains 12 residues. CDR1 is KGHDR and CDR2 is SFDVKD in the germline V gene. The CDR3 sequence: CATSDLGQPQHF. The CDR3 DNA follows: TGTGCCACCAGTGATTTGGGGCAGCCCCAGCATTTT.

CDR3 coding DNA: TGTGCCAGCAGCTTATTCAGCGCAGATACGCAGTATTTT. Translated, it gives CASSLFSADTQYF. V gene TRBV7-8 combines with J gene TRBJ2-3; D remains ambiguous. The CDR3 consists of 13 residues. Per the germline V gene, CDR1 is SGHVS and CDR2 is FQNEAQ. Trimming removed 2 bases from V and 4 bases from J, with 7 bases in between.

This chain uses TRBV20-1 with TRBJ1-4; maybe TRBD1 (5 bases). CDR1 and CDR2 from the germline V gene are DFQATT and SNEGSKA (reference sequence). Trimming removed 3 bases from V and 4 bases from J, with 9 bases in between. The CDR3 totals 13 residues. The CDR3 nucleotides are TGCAGTGCTAGTAGGGGCCTTAATGAAAAACTGTTTTTT. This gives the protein CSASRGLNEKLFF.

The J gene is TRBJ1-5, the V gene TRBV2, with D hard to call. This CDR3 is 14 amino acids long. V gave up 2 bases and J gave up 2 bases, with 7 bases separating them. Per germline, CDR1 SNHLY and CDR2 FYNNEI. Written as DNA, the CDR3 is TGTGCCAGCAGTGAAACCCGCGGCAATCAGCCCCAGCATTTT. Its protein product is CASSETRGNQPQHF.

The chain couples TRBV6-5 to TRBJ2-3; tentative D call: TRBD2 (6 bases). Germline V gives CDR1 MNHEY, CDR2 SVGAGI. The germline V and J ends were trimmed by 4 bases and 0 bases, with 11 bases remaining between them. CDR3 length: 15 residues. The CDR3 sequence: CASSSKRVSTDTQYF. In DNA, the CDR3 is TGTGCCAGCAGTTCCAAGCGGGTTAGCACAGATACGCAGTATTTT.

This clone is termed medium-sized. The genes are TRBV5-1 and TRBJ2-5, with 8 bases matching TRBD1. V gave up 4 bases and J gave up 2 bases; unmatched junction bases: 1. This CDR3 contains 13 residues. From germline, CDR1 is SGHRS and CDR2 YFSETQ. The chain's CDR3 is CASSRTGQETQYF. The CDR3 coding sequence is TGCGCCAGCAGCCGGACAGGGCAAGAGACCCAGTACTTC.

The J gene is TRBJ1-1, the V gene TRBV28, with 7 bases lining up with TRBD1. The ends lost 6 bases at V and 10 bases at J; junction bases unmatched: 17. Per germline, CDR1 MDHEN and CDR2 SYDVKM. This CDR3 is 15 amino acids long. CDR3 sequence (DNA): TGTGCCAGCAGCCCAGCCCCTTTCGGACAGGTAGGAGCTTTCTTT. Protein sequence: CASSPAPFGQVGAFF.

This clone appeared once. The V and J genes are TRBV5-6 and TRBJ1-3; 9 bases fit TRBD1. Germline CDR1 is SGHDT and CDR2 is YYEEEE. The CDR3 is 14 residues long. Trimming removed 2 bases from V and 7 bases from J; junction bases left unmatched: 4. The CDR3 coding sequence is TGTGCCAGCAGCTTCGAGACAGGGGGGAACACCATATATTTT. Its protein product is CASSFETGGNTIYF.